A single sample gave rise to the 23 T cell receptor beta chains below, sequenced in a study of cytomegalovirus exposure and HLA in healthy donors. The PCR employed 60 Vbeta primers together with 13 Jbeta primers. Clones were sequenced by immunoSEQ multiplex PCR, and TCRdb holds only the in-frame ones, with some missing. The sample lists 200,000 or so clones; approximately 79% were seen once. Sequenced input: PBMCs. Every receptor here comes from a man aged 35 to 55 in good health and CMV-seropositive.

The CDR3 is CASSSLQGVQETQYF. CDR3 DNA sequence: TGCGCCAGCAGTTCTCTACAGGGAGTCCAAGAGACCCAGTACTTC. This chain joins TRBV5-1 and TRBJ2-5, with D possibly being TRBD1 (6 bases). Trimming pared 5 bases from V and 1 base from J, leaving 15 bases between. Germline CDR1 is SGHRS and CDR2 is YFSETQ. The CDR3 is 15 amino acids.

This chain connects TRBV9 to TRBJ1-6; 9 bases are a match to TRBD1. This CDR3 has 15 residues. The J segment lost 10 bases and the V segment lost 3 bases, leaving 8 bases of the junction unmatched. The germline V gene has CDR1 SGDLS and CDR2 YYNGEE. The CDR3 is CASSAGDRVGSPLHF. The CDR3 bases are TGTGCCAGCAGCGCTGGGGACAGGGTCGGATCACCCCTCCACTTT.

The chain recombines TRBV6-1 with TRBJ1-5; no reliable D call. This CDR3 comprises 15 residues. V was shortened by 1 base and J by 3 bases, with 10 bases between the two germline ends. Germline V lookup: CDR1 MNHNS, CDR2 SASEGT. The CDR3 sequence is CASSEGRSSNQPQHF. In nucleotides, the CDR3 is TGTGCCAGCAGTGAAGGCAGGTCTTCCAATCAGCCCCAGCATTTT.

This chain joins TRBV10-3 and TRBJ1-4; unclear D gene. V was clipped by 2 bases and J by 0 bases, with 4 bases between them. The CDR3 length is 14 residues. Germline CDR1 and CDR2: ENHRY and SYGVKD. In nucleotides, the CDR3 is TGTGCCATCAGTGAGGCAGCAACTAATGAAAAACTGTTTTTT. Translation gives CAISEAATNEKLFF.

V and J are TRBV4-3 and TRBJ2-7, with TRBD1 identical over 8 bases. This CDR3 comprises 15 residues. Trimming cost V 1 base and J 7 bases; bases outside gene matches: 9. Germline CDR1 and CDR2: LGHNA and YSLEER. The CDR3 DNA is TGCGCCAGCAGCCAAGCATGGCAGGGGGCGCGTGAGCAGTACTTC. Its protein is CASSQAWQGAREQYF.

V usage is TRBV7-2 and J usage is TRBJ2-5; no firm D call. The CDR3 has 12 residues. V lost 3 bases and J 4 bases, leaving 6 bases between the germline ends. Germline loops: CDR1 SGHTA, CDR2 FQGNSA. The CDR3 is CASSFYPETQYF. CDR3 DNA: TGTGCCAGCAGCTTTTATCCAGAGACCCAGTACTTC. Variable domain in full (rest from reference TRBV7-2 and TRBJ2-5): GAGVSQSPSNKVTEKGKDVELRCDPISGHTALYWYRQSLGQGLEFLIYFQGNSAPDKSGLPSDRFSAERTGGSVSTLTIQRTQQEDSAVYLCASSFYPETQYFGPGTRLLVL.

The V and J genes are TRBV15 and TRBJ2-6; TRBD1 matches at 8 bases. This CDR3 has 19 residues. Germline CDR1 LNHNV, CDR2 YYDKDF (reference sequence). J gave up 1 base and V 1 base, and 9 bases lay outside the gene matches. The CDR3 DNA reads as TGTGCCACCAGCAGAGCAAACAGGGGGTTGGGTTCTGGGGCCAACGTCCTGACTTTC. Translating gives CATSRANRGLGSGANVLTF.

The chain joins TRBV28 to TRBJ1-2; a possible D gene is TRBD1 (6 bases). CDR1 is MDHEN and CDR2 is SYDVKM in the germline V gene. CDR3 length: 13 amino acids. The germline V and J ends were trimmed by 5 bases and 8 bases, with 15 bases remaining between them. The CDR3 spells CASSPLGGRGYTF. In nucleotides, the CDR3 is TGTGCCAGCAGTCCGCTCGGGGGGCGCGGCTACACCTTC.

The chain has TRBV4-3 and TRBJ2-1, with D uncertain. Germline V lookup: CDR1 LGHNA, CDR2 YSLEER. This CDR3 spans 14 amino acids. V dropped 3 bases and J dropped 7 bases, with 13 bases sitting between them. The CDR3 sequence: CASSHGDQRNEQFF. The DNA for the CDR3 is TGCGCCAGCAGCCACGGAGACCAGAGGAATGAGCAGTTCTTC.

V is TRBV14 and J is TRBJ1-6; 9 bases agree with TRBD1. CDR3 length: 13 amino acids. Germline values: CDR1 SGHDN, CDR2 FVKESK. V shed 6 bases, J shed 6 bases, and the junction held 0 bases outside the gene matches. The CDR3 protein is CASRDRGNSPLHF. Here the CDR3 DNA reads TGTGCCAGCAGGGACAGGGGTAATTCACCCCTCCACTTT.

The chain has TRBV6-5 and TRBJ2-4, with 9 bases lining up with TRBD2. The V gene end was trimmed by 6 bases and the J gene end by 7 bases; junction bases not matched to a gene: 4. The CDR3 totals 13 residues. CDR1 is MNHEY and CDR2 is SVGAGI in the germline V gene. Here the CDR3 reads CASRGTSYNIQYF. For the CDR3, the DNA is TGTGCCAGCAGGGGGACTAGCTACAACATTCAGTACTTC.

V is TRBV4-3 and J is TRBJ2-7; 8 bases fit TRBD1. J gave up 4 bases and V 0 bases, and 5 bases lay outside the gene matches. CDR3 length: 15 residues. Per the germline V gene, CDR1 is LGHNA and CDR2 is YSLEER. The CDR3 sequence is CASSQDTRGRYEQYF. The CDR3 DNA reads TGCGCCAGCAGCCAAGATACCAGGGGGCGGTACGAGCAGTACTTC.

The chain combines TRBV28 with TRBJ1-3; D perhaps matches TRBD1 (6 bases). Trimming left V 2 bases short and J 0 bases short, with 11 bases between. Germline CDR1 is MDHEN and CDR2 is SYDVKM. The CDR3 totals 16 residues. The CDR3 DNA reads as TGTGCCAGCAGTTTACCCACAGGGAGCTCTGGAAACACCATATATTTT. It translates to CASSLPTGSSGNTIYF.

V and J are TRBV27 and TRBJ2-5, with a tentative D call TRBD2 (6 bases). V lost 2 bases, J lost 5 bases, and 15 bases lay in between. The CDR3 spans 15 residues. Germline values: CDR1 MNHEY, CDR2 SMNVEV (reference sequence). CDR3 amino acids: CASSLGAGPRETQYF. The CDR3 DNA sequence: TGTGCCAGCAGTTTAGGGGCGGGGCCAAGGGAGACCCAGTACTTC.

The table lists this clone with a few counts. The chain couples TRBV27 to TRBJ2-3, with TRBD2 matching over 13 bases. Germline V gene data show CDR1 as MNHEY and CDR2 as SMNVEV (reference sequence). CDR3 length: 16 amino acids. J lost 4 bases, V lost 6 bases, and 7 bases had no gene match. CDR3 loop: CASSKTSGGAADTQYF. The CDR3 DNA follows: TGTGCCAGCAGCAAAACTAGCGGGGGGGCAGCAGATACGCAGTATTTT.

The J gene is TRBJ2-1, the V gene TRBV7-9; D might be TRBD2 (7 bases). Trimming removed 9 bases at V and 4 bases at J, with 16 bases between. CDR3 size: 14 residues. CDR1 and CDR2 (germline): SEHNR, FQNEAQ (reference sequence). CDR3 sequence reads: CARLGGGSYNEQFF. CDR3 nucleotide sequence: TGTGCCAGGCTTGGGGGGGGCAGTTACAATGAGCAGTTCTTC.

V gene TRBV7-9 combines with J gene TRBJ2-6; TRBD2 matches at 12 bases. CDR3 size: 18 residues. Unmatched junction bases numbered 9, after V lost 5 bases and J lost 4 bases. Germline values: CDR1 SEHNR, CDR2 FQNEAQ (reference sequence). The CDR3 loop is CASSQGPSGGVGANVLTF. CDR3 DNA: TGTGCCAGCAGCCAAGGGCCTAGCGGGGGGGTGGGGGCCAACGTCCTGACTTTC.

V is TRBV7-8 and J is TRBJ1-5, with TRBD1 matching 9 bases. CDR1 SGHVS and CDR2 FQNEAQ come from the germline V gene. V dropped 1 base and J dropped 3; count of bases not matched to a gene: 10. The CDR3 length is 18 residues. The CDR3 sequence: CASSLVREGQGYNQPQHF. The CDR3 bases are TGTGCCAGCAGCTTAGTTCGGGAAGGACAGGGGTACAATCAGCCCCAGCATTTT.

The V and J genes are TRBV6-4 and TRBJ2-7; D might be TRBD2 (5 bases). This CDR3 region has 14 residues. The V gene lost 6 bases and the J gene lost 0 bases, with 12 bases spanning the gap. Germline V gives CDR1 MRHNA, CDR2 SNTAGT. The CDR3 here is CASSLSRGSYEQYF. DNA for the CDR3: TGTGCCAGCAGCCTGAGTCGGGGCTCCTACGAGCAGTACTTC.

The V gene is TRBV10-3, the J gene TRBJ1-2; possible D gene TRBD1, 5 bases. V shed 4 bases and J shed 6 bases, with 9 bases lying between them. From germline, CDR1 is ENHRY and CDR2 SYGVKD. The CDR3 is 12 amino acids. The CDR3 region has the DNA TGTGCCATCAGTGTAATCAGGGATGGCTACACCTTC. Protein product: CAISVIRDGYTF.

This clone was picked up a small number of times. The gene calls are TRBV19 and TRBJ2-2, with 7 nucleotides matching TRBD2. The CDR3 is made up of 17 amino acids. Per germline, CDR1 LNHDA and CDR2 SQIVND (reference sequence). After removal of 0 bases from V and 3 bases from J, the junction contained 7 bases not matched to a gene. CDR3 sequence (DNA): TGTGCCAGTAGTATAGAGGCTAGCGGTTCGTACACCGGGGAGCTGTTTTTT. Amino acid sequence: CASSIEASGSYTGELFF.

The chain recombines TRBV19 with TRBJ1-6; no firm D call. This CDR3 comprises 15 residues. Germline V CDR1 and CDR2: LNHDA, SQIVND (reference sequence). Trimming cost V 5 bases and J 5 bases, with 13 bases left between them. The DNA of the CDR3 is TGTGCCAGTAGTTTCGGGAGTAGCGATAATTCACCCCTCCACTTT. Amino acids: CASSFGSSDNSPLHF.

This chain uses TRBV6-1 with TRBJ2-5; 11 bases line up with TRBD1. The CDR3 loop spans 18 amino acids. Germline CDR1 is MNHNS and CDR2 is SASEGT. Trimming removed 4 bases from V and 1 base from J; junction bases left unmatched: 11. The CDR3 DNA reads TGTGCCAGCAGTGCCCGGACAGGGGGCGGGTCAGTCCAAGAGACCCAGTACTTC. It encodes CASSARTGGGSVQETQYF.